The rows below give T cell receptor beta chains drawn from one sample of a study of T cells in Graves' hyperthyroidism and ophthalmopathy. TCRdb re-analysed the multiplex PCR reads in MiXCR, keeping a single row per CDR3 protein. The table records fewer than 500,000 distinct CDR3 sequences, roughly 14% of them present only once. The sequenced sample consisted of blood. These TCRs come from a man aged 18 to 35 with Graves' ophthalmopathy. The CDR3 runs from the conserved cysteine through the conserved F or W. A D gene is named only where the DNA matches it firmly. Clone sizes are given selectively: once, few, many, or a class where the clone is expanded.

-	TRBV2	TRBJ1-6	many	CASSLQEPPNSPLHF	TGTGCCAGCAGTTTACAAGAACCCCCTAATTCACCCCTCCACTTT
TRBD2	TRBV20-1	TRBJ2-5	many	CSAPDRTSVRTQYF	TGCAGTGCCCCCGACCGGACTAGCGTGCGGACCCAGTACTTC
TRBD2	TRBV11-2	TRBJ2-1	many	CASSLDLRRGGHGHEQFF	TGTGCCAGCAGCTTAGATCTCCGGCGGGGGGGCCATGGTCATGAGCAGTTCTTC
TRBD2	TRBV18	TRBJ2-3	-	CASSPPFTGRGVSDTQYF	TGTGCCAGCTCACCACCGTTTACCGGGAGGGGAGTGTCAGATACGCAGTATTTT
-	TRBV12-3/TRBV12-4	TRBJ2-5	many	CASSPNAETQYF	TGTGCCAGCAGTCCGAACGCGGAGACCCAGTACTTC
TRBD1	TRBV7-8	TRBJ1-3	few	CASRGQGDYSGNTIYF	TGTGCCAGCAGAGGACAGGGGGATTACTCTGGAAACACCATATATTTT
-	TRBV7-6	TRBJ1-4	many	CASSGTNEKLFF	TGTGCCAGCAGCGGAACGAATGAAAAACTGTTTTTT
-	TRBV11-2	TRBJ1-3	many	CASSTILSGNTIYF	TGTGCCAGCAGCACTATTCTCTCTGGAAACACCATATATTTT
-	TRBV19	TRBJ2-7	-	CASSIDQTMGEQYF	TGTGCCAGTAGTATAGACCAGACGATGGGCGAGCAGTACTTC
-	TRBV9	TRBJ2-1	many	CASSVAASSYNEQFF	TGTGCCAGCAGCGTAGCAGCCTCTTCCTACAATGAGCAGTTCTTC
-	TRBV3-1	TRBJ2-5	many	CASSQESGTHQETQYF	TGTGCCAGCAGCCAAGAGTCTGGAACTCACCAAGAGACCCAGTACTTC
-	TRBV19	TRBJ2-7	-	CASSVGPGYEQYF	TGTGCCAGTAGTGTGGGACCGGGCTACGAGCAGTACTTC
TRBD1	TRBV7-7	TRBJ2-2	few	CASSPLSRTGGSFTRELFF	TGTGCTAGCAGCCCTCTCTCTAGGACAGGGGGCTCCTTCACCAGGGAGCTGTTTTTT
TRBD2	TRBV9	TRBJ2-1	many	CASSGSGRALYNEQFF	TGTGCCAGCAGCGGTAGCGGGAGGGCCCTCTACAATGAGCAGTTCTTC
-	TRBV11-2	TRBJ2-7	many	CASSLGQGPNEQYF	TGTGCCAGCAGCTTAGGGCAGGGACCCAACGAGCAGTACTTC
-	TRBV5-6	TRBJ2-7	-	CASSLSAEAEQYF	TGTGCCAGCAGCTTGTCGGCAGAAGCCGAGCAGTACTTC
-	TRBV19	TRBJ2-2	-	CASSIGYTGTVNTGELFF	TGTGCCAGTAGTATAGGATACACCGGGACGGTAAACACCGGGGAGCTGTTTTTT
-	TRBV9	TRBJ2-2	few	CASSVPGVAGELFF	TGTGCCAGCAGCGTACCAGGGGTCGCCGGGGAGCTGTTTTTT
TRBD2	TRBV6-4	TRBJ2-1	few	CASSDSGTSDSSYNEQFF	TGTGCCAGCAGTGACTCTGGGACTAGCGATAGCTCCTACAATGAGCAGTTCTTC
-	TRBV7-3	TRBJ2-1	many	CASSRDGTRNNEQFF	TGTGCCAGCAGCCGAGACGGGACTCGTAACAATGAGCAGTTCTTC
-	TRBV4-2	TRBJ1-3	-	CASSQGDTSGNTIYF	TGTGCCAGCAGCCAAGGAGACACCTCTGGAAACACCATATATTTT
TRBD1	TRBV9	TRBJ1-1	-	CASSALTGGTEAFF	TGTGCCAGCAGCGCCCTAACAGGGGGGACTGAAGCTTTCTTT
-	TRBV12-3/TRBV12-4	TRBJ1-4	-	CASSLGPTGEKLFF	TGTGCCAGCAGTTTAGGCCCCACGGGGGAAAAACTGTTTTTT
TRBD2	TRBV11-2	TRBJ2-1	many	CASSHLGGLDPSSYNEQFF	TGTGCCAGCAGCCACCTGGGGGGGTTGGACCCGAGCTCCTACAATGAGCAGTTCTTC
-	TRBV7-9	TRBJ1-5	-	CASSLVRDQPQHF	TGTGCCAGCAGCTTAGTAAGAGATCAGCCCCAGCATTTT
TRBD1	TRBV6-2/TRBV6-3	TRBJ1-1	many	CASSPGQGAAGAFF	TGTGCCAGCAGTCCTGGACAGGGGGCAGCAGGAGCTTTCTTT
TRBD1	TRBV27	TRBJ2-3	-	CASSGQADTQYF	TGTGCCAGCAGCGGACAGGCAGATACGCAGTATTTT
TRBD1	TRBV6-1	TRBJ2-6	many	CASNLDRVPVGANVLTF	TGTGCCAGCAACCTGGACAGGGTGCCTGTTGGGGCCAACGTCCTGACTTTC
-	TRBV6-6	TRBJ2-5	many	CASSYSSLKTQYF	TGTGCCAGCAGTTACTCGAGTCTAAAGACCCAGTACTTC
-	TRBV3-1	TRBJ2-2	many	CASSQSGAGELFF	TGTGCCAGCAGCCAATCAGGGGCCGGGGAGCTGTTTTTT
TRBD1	TRBV5-6	TRBJ1-2	-	CASSLRGNLGSGYTF	TGTGCCAGCAGTCTCAGGGGGAATCTTGGTAGTGGCTACACCTTC
-	TRBV2	TRBJ2-5	-	CASSPRGETLYF	TGTGCCAGCAGTCCGAGGGGAGAGACCCTGTACTTC
-	TRBV2	TRBJ2-1	many	CASSDRGGVNEQFF	TGTGCCAGCAGTGACAGGGGAGGGGTCAATGAGCAGTTCTTC
TRBD2	TRBV29-1	TRBJ2-1	many	CSGVAGDGSDEQFF	TGCAGCGGTGTTGCGGGAGATGGTAGCGATGAGCAGTTCTTC
TRBD1	TRBV11-2	TRBJ1-4	many	CASSHRQGGGEKLFF	TGTGCCAGCAGCCACAGACAGGGAGGGGGTGAAAAACTGTTTTTT
TRBD2	TRBV20-1	TRBJ2-7	many	CSARLAGGLEQYF	TGCAGTGCGAGACTAGCGGGGGGCCTCGAGCAGTACTTC
-	TRBV6-1	TRBJ2-3	many	CASSSSQGGDTQYF	TGTGCCAGCAGTTCCTCCCAGGGGGGAGATACGCAGTATTTT
-	TRBV28	TRBJ2-1	many	CASSLISGVYNEQFF	TGTGCCAGCAGTTTAATTTCCGGTGTCTACAATGAGCAGTTCTTC
-	TRBV7-9	TRBJ1-1	-	CASSLWGTGRNTEAFF	TGTGCCAGCAGCTTATGGGGGACGGGCAGGAACACTGAAGCTTTCTTT
-	TRBV10-1	TRBJ2-7	many	CASSEGGSGYEQYF	TGCGCCAGCAGTGAGGGGGGATCGGGATACGAGCAGTACTTC
-	TRBV2	TRBJ1-1	-	CASSDVVGGSPEAFF	TGTGCCAGCAGTGATGTCGTGGGGGGAAGCCCTGAAGCTTTCTTT
-	TRBV20-1	TRBJ1-2	few	CSARDRYYGYTF	TGCAGTGCTAGAGACAGGTACTATGGCTACACCTTC
-	TRBV30	TRBJ2-3	many	CAWTRTRNTDTQYF	TGTGCCTGGACCCGGACACGAAACACAGATACGCAGTATTTT
TRBD1	TRBV7-9	TRBJ1-2	many	CASSNSGGNENYGYTF	TGTGCCAGCAGCAATTCAGGGGGCAATGAAAACTATGGCTACACCTTC
-	TRBV7-2	TRBJ1-5	many	CASSLGDRQPQHF	TGTGCCAGCAGCTTAGGTGACAGGCAGCCCCAGCATTTT
-	TRBV5-1	TRBJ2-5	-	CASSLASGLYQETQYF	TGCGCCAGCAGCTTGGCCTCAGGATTGTACCAAGAGACCCAGTACTTC
-	TRBV20-1	TRBJ2-3	few	CSARHGPSTDTQYF	TGCAGTGCTAGGCACGGGCCCAGCACAGATACGCAGTATTTT
TRBD2	TRBV3-1	TRBJ2-1	few	CASSPLAGIPSYNEQFF	TGTGCCAGCAGCCCCCTAGCGGGGATACCCTCCTACAATGAGCAGTTCTTC
TRBD2	TRBV10-2	TRBJ2-3	many	CASGEAGALDTQYF	TGCGCCAGCGGAGAAGCGGGAGCCCTAGATACGCAGTATTTT
-	TRBV3-1	TRBJ2-5	many	CASSQDPALQETQYF	TGTGCCAGCAGCCAAGACCCGGCCTTACAAGAGACCCAGTACTTC
TRBD1	TRBV9	TRBJ1-6	few	CASSVDRGPSPLHF	TGTGCCAGCAGCGTTGACAGGGGGCCTTCACCCCTCCACTTT
-	TRBV27	TRBJ2-1	-	CASSLSVESSYNEQFF	TGTGCCAGCAGTTTATCTGTGGAATCGTCCTACAATGAGCAGTTCTTC
-	TRBV7-2	TRBJ2-3	many	CASNDRADTQYF	TGTGCCAGCAACGACCGTGCCGATACGCAGTATTTT
TRBD2	TRBV20-1	TRBJ2-1	many	CSMTSGGPNEQFF	TGCAGTATGACTAGCGGGGGTCCTAATGAGCAGTTCTTC
-	TRBV10-3	TRBJ1-1	-	CATRENTEAFF	TGTGCCACCAGGGAGAACACTGAAGCTTTCTTT
TRBD1	TRBV18	TRBJ2-7	-	CASSPRGATGAPYEQYF	TGTGCCAGCTCACCCCGGGGTGCGACAGGGGCCCCCTACGAGCAGTACTTC
TRBD2	TRBV4-1	TRBJ2-5	-	CASSQDNGLAVSETQYF	TGCGCCAGCAGCCAAGATAACGGACTAGCGGTGTCGGAGACCCAGTACTTC
-	TRBV7-8	TRBJ2-2	many	CASSLVTGWELFF	TGTGCCAGCAGCTTAGTCACCGGTTGGGAGCTGTTTTTT
-	TRBV10-3	TRBJ2-6	-	CAIRTSDSGANVLTF	TGTGCCATCAGAACCTCCGACTCTGGGGCCAACGTCCTGACTTTC
TRBD1	TRBV7-8	TRBJ1-5	many	CASSLDWTGIQPQHF	TGTGCCAGCAGCTTAGATTGGACAGGAATTCAGCCCCAGCATTTT